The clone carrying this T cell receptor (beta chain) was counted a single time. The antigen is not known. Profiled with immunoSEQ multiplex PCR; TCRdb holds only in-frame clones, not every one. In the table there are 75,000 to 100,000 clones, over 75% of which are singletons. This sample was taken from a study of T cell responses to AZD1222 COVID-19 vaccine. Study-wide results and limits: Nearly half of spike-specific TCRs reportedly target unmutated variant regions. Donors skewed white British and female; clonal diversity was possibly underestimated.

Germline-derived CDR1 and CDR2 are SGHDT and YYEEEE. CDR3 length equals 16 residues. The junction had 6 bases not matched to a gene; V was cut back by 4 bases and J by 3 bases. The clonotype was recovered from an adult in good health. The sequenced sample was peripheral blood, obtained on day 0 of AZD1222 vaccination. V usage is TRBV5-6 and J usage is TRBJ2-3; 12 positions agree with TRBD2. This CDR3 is CASSPGLAGWTDTQYF. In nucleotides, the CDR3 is TGTGCCAGCAGCCCCGGACTAGCGGGATGGACAGATACGCAGTATTTT.